The T cell receptor beta chain under discussion was sequenced for a study of T cells in Graves' hyperthyroidism and ophthalmopathy. RNA transcripts were the template for amplifying TCR beta CDR3 regions. The TCR CDR3 was amplified in a first-round RT-PCR using the HTBI primer set. TCRdb re-called the multiplex PCR reads through MiXCR, storing one row per CDR3 protein. The table lists 340,000 or so distinct CDR3 sequences, approximately 16% of them singletons. There are many counts of this clonotype. The ends were cut back, 8 bases at V and 5 bases at J, with 12 bases in the middle. The CDR3 runs to 13 residues.

Sequencing was performed on blood. The origin of this receptor is a man under 40 with Graves' hyperthyroidism. This chain connects TRBV12-3 or TRBV12-4 to TRBJ1-4; D is ambiguous. CDR3 nucleotide sequence: TGTGCCAGCCGTGTATCGGGAAATGAAAAACTGTTTTTT. It yields the protein CASRVSGNEKLFF.